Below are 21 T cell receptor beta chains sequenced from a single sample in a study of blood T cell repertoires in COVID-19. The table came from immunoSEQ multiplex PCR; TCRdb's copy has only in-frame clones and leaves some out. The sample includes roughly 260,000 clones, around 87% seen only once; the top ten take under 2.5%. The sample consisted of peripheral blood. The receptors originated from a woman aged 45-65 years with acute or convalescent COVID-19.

The chain's CDR3 is CASSQGWGDVWTEAFF. Here the CDR3 DNA reads TGTGCCAGCAGCCAGGGCTGGGGGGACGTGTGGACTGAAGCTTTCTTT. The chain has TRBV14 and TRBJ1-1, with D maybe TRBD1 (5 bases). CDR3 length equals 16 residues. The ends were cut back, 3 bases at V and 5 bases at J, with 19 bases in the middle. Germline values: CDR1 SGHDN, CDR2 FVKESK.

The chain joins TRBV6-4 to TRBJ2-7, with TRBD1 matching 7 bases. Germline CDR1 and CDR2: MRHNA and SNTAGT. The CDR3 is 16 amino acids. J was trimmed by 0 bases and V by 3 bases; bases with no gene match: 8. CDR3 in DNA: TGTGCCAGCAGTGAACCCGGACAGGCCGACTCCTACGAGCAGTACTTC. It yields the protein CASSEPGQADSYEQYF.

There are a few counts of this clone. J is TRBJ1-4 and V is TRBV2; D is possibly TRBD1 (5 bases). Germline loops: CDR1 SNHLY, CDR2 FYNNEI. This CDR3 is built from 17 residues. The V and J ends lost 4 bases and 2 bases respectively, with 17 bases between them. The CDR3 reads CASSGTSSASTNEKLFF. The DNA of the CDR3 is TGTGCCAGCAGTGGGACAAGCTCCGCCTCGACTAATGAAAAACTGTTTTTT. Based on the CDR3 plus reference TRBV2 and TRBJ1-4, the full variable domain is EPEVTQTPSHQVTQMGQEVILRCVPISNHLYFYWYRQILGQKVEFLVSFYNNEISEKSEIFDDQFSVERPDGSNFTLKIRSTKLEDSAMYFCASSGTSSASTNEKLFFGSGTQLSVL.

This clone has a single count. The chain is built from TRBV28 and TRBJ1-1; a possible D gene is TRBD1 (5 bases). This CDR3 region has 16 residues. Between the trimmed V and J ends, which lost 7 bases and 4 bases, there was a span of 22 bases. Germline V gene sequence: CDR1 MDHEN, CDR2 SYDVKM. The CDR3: CASNLPGTAGGTEAFF. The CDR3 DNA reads TGTGCCAGCAATCTCCCCGGGACCGCGGGAGGCACTGAAGCTTTCTTT. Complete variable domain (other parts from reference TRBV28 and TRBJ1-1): DVKVTQSSRYLVKRTGEKVFLECVQDMDHENMFWYRQDPGLGLRLIYFSYDVKMKEKGDIPEGYSVSREKKERFSLILESASTNQTSMYLCASNLPGTAGGTEAFFGQGTRLTVV.

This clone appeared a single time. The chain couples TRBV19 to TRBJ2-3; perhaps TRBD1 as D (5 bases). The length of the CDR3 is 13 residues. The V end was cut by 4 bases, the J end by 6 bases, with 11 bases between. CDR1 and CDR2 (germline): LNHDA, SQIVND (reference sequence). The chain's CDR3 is CASSRGFEDTQYF. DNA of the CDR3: TGTGCCAGTAGTAGGGGCTTCGAGGATACGCAGTATTTT.

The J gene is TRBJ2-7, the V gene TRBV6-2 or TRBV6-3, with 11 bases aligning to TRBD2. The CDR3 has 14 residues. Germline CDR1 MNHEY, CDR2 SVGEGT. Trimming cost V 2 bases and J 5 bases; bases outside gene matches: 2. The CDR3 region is CASSYVAGGDEQYF. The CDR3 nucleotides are TGTGCCAGCAGTTACGTAGCGGGAGGGGACGAGCAGTACTTC.

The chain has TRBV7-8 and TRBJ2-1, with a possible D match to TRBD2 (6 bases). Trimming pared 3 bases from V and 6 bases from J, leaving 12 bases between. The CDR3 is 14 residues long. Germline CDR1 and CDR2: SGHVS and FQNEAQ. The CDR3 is CASSLREVSNEQFF. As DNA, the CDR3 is TGTGCCAGCAGCTTGAGGGAGGTCAGCAATGAGCAGTTCTTC.

The chain's CDR3 is CSASNLAGGGETQYF. The CDR3 DNA is TGCAGTGCTAGTAACCTAGCGGGAGGTGGGGAGACCCAGTACTTC. This chain links TRBV20-1 with TRBJ2-5, with 11 positions matching TRBD2. V lost 3 bases and J lost 5; bases outside the gene matches: 8. Per the germline V gene, CDR1 is DFQATT and CDR2 is SNEGSKA (reference sequence). CDR3 length: 15 amino acids.

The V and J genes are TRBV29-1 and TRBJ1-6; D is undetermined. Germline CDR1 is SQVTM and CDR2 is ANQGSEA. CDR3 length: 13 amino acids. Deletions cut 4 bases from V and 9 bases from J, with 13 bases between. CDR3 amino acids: CSVAAGVGSPLHF. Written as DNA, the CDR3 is TGCAGCGTTGCAGCAGGCGTAGGTTCACCCCTCCACTTT. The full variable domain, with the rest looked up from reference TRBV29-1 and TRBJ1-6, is SAVISQKPSRDICQRGTSLTIQCQVDSQVTMMFWYRQQPGQSLTLIATANQGSEATYESGFVIDKFPISRPNLTFSTLTVSNMSPEDSSIYLCSVAAGVGSPLHFGNGTRLTVT.

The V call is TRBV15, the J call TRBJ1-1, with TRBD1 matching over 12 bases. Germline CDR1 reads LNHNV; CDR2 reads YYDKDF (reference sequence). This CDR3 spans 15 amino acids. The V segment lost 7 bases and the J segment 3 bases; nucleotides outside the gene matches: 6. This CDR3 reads CATMGQGARDTEAFF. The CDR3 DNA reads TGTGCCACCATGGGACAGGGGGCCCGGGACACTGAAGCTTTCTTT.

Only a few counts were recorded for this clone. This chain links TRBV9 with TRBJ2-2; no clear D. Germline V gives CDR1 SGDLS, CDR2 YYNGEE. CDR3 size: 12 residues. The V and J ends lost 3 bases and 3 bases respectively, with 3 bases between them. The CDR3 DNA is TGTGCCAGCAGCGCGGACACCGGGGAGCTGTTTTTT. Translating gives CASSADTGELFF.

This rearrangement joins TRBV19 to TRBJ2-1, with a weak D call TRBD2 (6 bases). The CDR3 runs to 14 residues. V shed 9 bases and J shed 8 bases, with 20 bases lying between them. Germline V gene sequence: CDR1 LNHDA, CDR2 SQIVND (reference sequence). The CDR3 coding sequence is TGTGCCAGCACCAGGACTACACTAGCAGATGAGCAGTTCTTC. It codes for CASTRTTLADEQFF.

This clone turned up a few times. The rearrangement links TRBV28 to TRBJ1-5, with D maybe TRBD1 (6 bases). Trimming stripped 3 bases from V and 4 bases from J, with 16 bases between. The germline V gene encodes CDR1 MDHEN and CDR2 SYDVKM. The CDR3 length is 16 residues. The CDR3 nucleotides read TGTGCCAGCAGTTTCGTCGGGGACATGGGGAATCAGCCCCAGCATTTT. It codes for CASSFVGDMGNQPQHF.

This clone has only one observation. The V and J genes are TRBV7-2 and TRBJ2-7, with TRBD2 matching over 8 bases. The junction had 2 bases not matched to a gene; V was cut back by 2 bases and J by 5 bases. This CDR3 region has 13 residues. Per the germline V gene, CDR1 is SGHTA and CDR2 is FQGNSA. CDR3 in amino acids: CASSLRREDEQYF. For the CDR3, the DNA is TGTGCCAGCAGCTTAAGGCGGGAGGACGAGCAGTACTTC.

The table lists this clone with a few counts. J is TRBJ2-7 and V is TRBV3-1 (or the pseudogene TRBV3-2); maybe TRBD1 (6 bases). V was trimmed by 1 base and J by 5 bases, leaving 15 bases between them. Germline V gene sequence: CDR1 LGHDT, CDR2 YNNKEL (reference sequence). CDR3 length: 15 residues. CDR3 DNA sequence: TGTGCCAGCAGCCAAGCAGTGGGGGCTAAGGACGAGCAGTACTTC. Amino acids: CASSQAVGAKDEQYF.

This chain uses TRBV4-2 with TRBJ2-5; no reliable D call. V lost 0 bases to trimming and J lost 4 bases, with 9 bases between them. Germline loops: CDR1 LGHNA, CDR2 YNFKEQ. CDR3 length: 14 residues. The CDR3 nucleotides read TGTGCCAGCAGCCAAGAACAGACCCGAGAGACCCAGTACTTC. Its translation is CASSQEQTRETQYF.

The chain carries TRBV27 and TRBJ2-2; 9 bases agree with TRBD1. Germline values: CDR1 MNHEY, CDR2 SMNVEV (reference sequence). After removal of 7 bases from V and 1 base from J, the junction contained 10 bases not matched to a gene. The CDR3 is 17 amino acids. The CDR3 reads CASNPGAGQGNTGELFF. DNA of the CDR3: TGTGCCAGCAACCCCGGCGCGGGACAGGGGAACACCGGGGAGCTGTTTTTT.

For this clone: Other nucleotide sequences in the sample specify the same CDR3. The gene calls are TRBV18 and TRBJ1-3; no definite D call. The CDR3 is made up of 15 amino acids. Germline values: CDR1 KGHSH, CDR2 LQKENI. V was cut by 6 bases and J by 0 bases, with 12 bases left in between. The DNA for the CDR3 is TGTGCCAGCTCCCCCGACACCTTCTCTGGAAACACCATATATTTT. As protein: CASSPDTFSGNTIYF.

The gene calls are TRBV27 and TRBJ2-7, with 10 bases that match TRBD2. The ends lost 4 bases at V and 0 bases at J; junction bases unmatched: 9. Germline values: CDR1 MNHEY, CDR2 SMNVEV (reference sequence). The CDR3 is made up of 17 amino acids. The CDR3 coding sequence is TGTGCCAGCAGTTCCATCCGACTAGCGGGTCTCTCCTACGAGCAGTACTTC. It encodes CASSSIRLAGLSYEQYF.

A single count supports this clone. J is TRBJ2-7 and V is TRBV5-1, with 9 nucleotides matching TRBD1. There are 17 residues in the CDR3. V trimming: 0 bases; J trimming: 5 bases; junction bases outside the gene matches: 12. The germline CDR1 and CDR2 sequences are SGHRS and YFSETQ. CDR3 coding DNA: TGCGCCAGCAGCTTGGCCCTAAGGACAGGGGCCATTGACGAGCAGTACTTC. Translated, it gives CASSLALRTGAIDEQYF.

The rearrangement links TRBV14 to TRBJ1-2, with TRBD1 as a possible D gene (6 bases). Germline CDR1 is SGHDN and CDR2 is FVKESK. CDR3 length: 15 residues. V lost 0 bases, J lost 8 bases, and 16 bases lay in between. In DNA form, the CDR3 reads TGTGCCAGCAGCCAAGATCTGGCGGGGGCGGCCGGCTACACCTTC. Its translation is CASSQDLAGAAGYTF.